What follows describes a single T cell receptor beta chain. The observed sequence ends 3 residues before the CDR3 terminus, with the missing tail filled in from the germline J gene. This CDR3 contains 16 residues. The V gene's germline CDR1 is DFQATT and CDR2 SNEGSKA (reference sequence). The entry originates in a study of T cells in women clearing cervical HPV infection. Method: immunoSEQ multiplex PCR; TCRdb's copy keeps in-frame clones and lacks some. The table lists some 43,000 clones. Sequenced input: blood buffy coat. The clonotype was recovered from a woman between 18 and 69 years old with a cervical HPV16 infection that either progressed to CIN3+ or cleared (not recorded which). V and J are TRBV20-1 and TRBJ2-2, with D possibly TRBD1 on 5 matching bases. CDR3 residues: CSARDQGVSYNSPLFF. The sequenced part of the CDR3 DNA is TGCAGTGCTAGAGATCAAGGGGTCTCCTATAATTCACCG.